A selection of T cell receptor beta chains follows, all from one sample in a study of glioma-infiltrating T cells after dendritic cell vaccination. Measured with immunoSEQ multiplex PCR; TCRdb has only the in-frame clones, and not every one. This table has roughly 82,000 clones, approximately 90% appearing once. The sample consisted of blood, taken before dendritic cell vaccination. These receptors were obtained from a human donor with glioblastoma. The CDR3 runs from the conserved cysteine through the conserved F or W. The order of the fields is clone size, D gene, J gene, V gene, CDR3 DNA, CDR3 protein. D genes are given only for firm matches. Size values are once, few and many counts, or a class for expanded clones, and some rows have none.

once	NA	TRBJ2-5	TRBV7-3	TGTGCCAGCAGCTTGGGGCCCTGGGAGACCCAGTACTTC	CASSLGPWETQYF
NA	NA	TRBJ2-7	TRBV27	TGTGCCAGCAGTTACTCCCCCGGACAGACACCTCTACAGCAGTACTTC	CASSYSPGQTPLQQYF
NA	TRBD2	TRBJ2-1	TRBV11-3	TGTGCCAGCAGCCCGGGACTAGCGGCCTACAATGAGCAGTTCTTC	CASSPGLAAYNEQFF
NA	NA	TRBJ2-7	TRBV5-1	TGCGCCAGCAGCTTGCCAGGGAATACCTACGAGCAGTACTTC	CASSLPGNTYEQYF
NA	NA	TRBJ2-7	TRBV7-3	TGTGCCAGCAGCTTACAGTCGCTCCCCGATTACGAGCAGTACTTC	CASSLQSLPDYEQYF
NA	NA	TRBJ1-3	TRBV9	TGTGCCAGCAGCGACTTCACGAGCGTCTCTGGAAACACCATATATTTT	CASSDFTSVSGNTIYF
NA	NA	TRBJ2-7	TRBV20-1	TGCAGTGCTAGGAGGGTCTACGAGCAGTACTTC	CSARRVYEQYF
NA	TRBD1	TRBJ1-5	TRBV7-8	TGTGCCAGCAGTGGGGAGGGCAGGGGGCATCTAAATCAGCCCCAGCATTTT	CASSGEGRGHLNQPQHF
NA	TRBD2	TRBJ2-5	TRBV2	TGTGCCAGCACCCCGGGCGGGGGGGGCCAAGAGACCCAGTACTTC	CASTPGGGGQETQYF
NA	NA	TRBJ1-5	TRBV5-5	TGTGCCAGCAGCTTGGGGTGGCGGGGCAATCAGCCCCAGCATTTT	CASSLGWRGNQPQHF
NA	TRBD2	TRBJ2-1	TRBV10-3	TGTGCCATCAGTGAGTCCAGCGGGGGGAATGAGCAGTTCTTC	CAISESSGGNEQFF
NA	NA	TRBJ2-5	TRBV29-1	TGCAGCGTTCCCAGGGTCGAGACCCAGTACTTC	CSVPRVETQYF
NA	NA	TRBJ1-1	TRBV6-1	TGTGCCAGCAGCTATACAGGGAACACTGAAGCTTTCTTT	CASSYTGNTEAFF
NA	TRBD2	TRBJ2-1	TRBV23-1	TGCGCCAGCAGTCAATCTCGCGGACTAGCGGGAGGGGGTGGTGAGCAGTTCTTC	CASSQSRGLAGGGGEQFF
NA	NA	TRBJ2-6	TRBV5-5	TGTGCCAGCAGCTTACAGGGGACTCTCTCCGTCCTGACTTTC	CASSLQGTLSVLTF
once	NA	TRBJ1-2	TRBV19	TGTGCCAGTAGTTGGGCAGATGCTAACTATGGCTACACCTTC	CASSWADANYGYTF
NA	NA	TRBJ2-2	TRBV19	TGTGCCAGTAATGGGCTTTCCTCCGGGGAGCTGTTTTTT	CASNGLSSGELFF
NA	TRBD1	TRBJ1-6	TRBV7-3	TGTGCCAGCAGCCCCACGGGACAGACTAATTCACCCCTCCACTTT	CASSPTGQTNSPLHF
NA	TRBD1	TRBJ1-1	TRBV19	TGTGCCAGTAGTACGATGTGGACAGGCATGAACACTGAAGCTTTCTTT	CASSTMWTGMNTEAFF
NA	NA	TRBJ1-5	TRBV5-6	TGTGCCAGCAGCTCCGGGGGGTATAGCAATCAGCCCCAGCATTTT	CASSSGGYSNQPQHF
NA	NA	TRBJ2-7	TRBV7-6	TGTGCCAGCAGCTTAGTGGACAATTCCTACGAGCAGTACTTC	CASSLVDNSYEQYF
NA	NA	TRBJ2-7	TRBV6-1	TGTGCCAGCAGTTCCCCCCCAGGCTACGAGCAGTACTTC	CASSSPPGYEQYF
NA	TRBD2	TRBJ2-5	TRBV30	TGTGCCTGGAGTCTCTGGTTGGGACTAGCGGGAACTGAGACCCAGTACTTC	CAWSLWLGLAGTETQYF
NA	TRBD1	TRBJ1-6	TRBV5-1	TGCGCCAGCAGCCTAACAGGGGAGGATTCCCCCCTCCACTTT	CASSLTGEDSPLHF
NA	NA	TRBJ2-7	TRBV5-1	TGCGCCAGCAGCTTATACAGGGCTGACGACGAGCAGTACTTC	CASSLYRADDEQYF
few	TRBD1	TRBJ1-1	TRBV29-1	TGCAGCGTTGGCGGGGACAGGGGGCATAACACTGAAGCTTTCTTT	CSVGGDRGHNTEAFF
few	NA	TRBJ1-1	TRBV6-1	TGTGCCAGCACCCAGGGCACTGAAGCTTTCTTT	CASTQGTEAFF
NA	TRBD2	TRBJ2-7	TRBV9	TGTGCCAGCAGCGCCGGGGGGGACGAGCAGTACTTC	CASSAGGDEQYF
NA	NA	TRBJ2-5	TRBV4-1	TGCGCCAGCAGCCAAGGGTCGGGAGTGGGCGGAGAGGAAGAGACCCAGTACTTC	CASSQGSGVGGEEETQYF
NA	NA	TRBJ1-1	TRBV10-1	TGCGCCAGCAGTGTACAAGTAAACACTGAAGCTTTCTTT	CASSVQVNTEAFF
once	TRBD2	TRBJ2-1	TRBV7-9	TGTGCCAGCAGCTTAGTCGGGGGGGGTCACAATGAGCAGTTCTTC	CASSLVGGGHNEQFF
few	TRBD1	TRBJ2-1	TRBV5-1	TGCGCCAGCAGCTTGGGGGCGACAGGGGGCTACAATGAGCAGTTCTTC	CASSLGATGGYNEQFF
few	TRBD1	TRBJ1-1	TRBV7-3	TGTGCCAGCAGCTCACAGGGGGAGGGCACTGAAGCTTTCTTT	CASSSQGEGTEAFF
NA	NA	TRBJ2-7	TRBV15	TGTGCCACCAGCAGAGATCGACAGGATAAAGTCTACGAGCAGTACTTC	CATSRDRQDKVYEQYF
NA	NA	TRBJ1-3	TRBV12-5	TGTGCTAGTGCTCGGCCAGGCTCTGGAAACACCATATATTTT	CASARPGSGNTIYF
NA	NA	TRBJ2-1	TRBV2	TGTGCCAGCAGTGAGTGGGGGAGGAACAATGAGCAGTTCTTC	CASSEWGRNNEQFF
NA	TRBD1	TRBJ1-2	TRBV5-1	TGCGCCAGCAGCCTGGGACAGATAACTAACTATGGCTACACCTTC	CASSLGQITNYGYTF
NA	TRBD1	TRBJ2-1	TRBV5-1	TGCGCCAGCAGCGCCCGGACAGGGGTAAATGAGCAGTTCTTC	CASSARTGVNEQFF
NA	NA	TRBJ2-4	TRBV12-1	TGTGCCAGCAGCTTTGCGCGACTAGCGGGAGCTGAAAGTTTCTTGACCAAAAACATTCAGTACTTC	CASSFARLAGAESFLTKNIQYF
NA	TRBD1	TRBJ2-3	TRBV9	TGTGCCAGCAGCGTAGAGGGGACAGGTAGCACAGATACGCAGTATTTT	CASSVEGTGSTDTQYF
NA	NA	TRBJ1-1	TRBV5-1	TGCGCCAGCAGCAGAGTCGAGGGGAACACTGAAGCTTTCTTT	CASSRVEGNTEAFF
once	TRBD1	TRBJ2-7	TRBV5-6	TGTGCCAGCAGCTTAACAGGGGTCTGGGACGAGCAGTACTTC	CASSLTGVWDEQYF
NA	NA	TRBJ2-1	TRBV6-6	TGTGCCAGCAGTTATGGGCCTAATGAGCAGTTCTTC	CASSYGPNEQFF
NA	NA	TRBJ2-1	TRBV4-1	TGCGCCAGCAGCCAAGGAGGAGCTCAGAGCTCCTACAATGAGCAGTTCTTC	CASSQGGAQSSYNEQFF
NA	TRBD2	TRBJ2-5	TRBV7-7	TGTGCTAGCAGCTTGGGGACTAGCTTCCAAGAGACCCAGTACTTC	CASSLGTSFQETQYF
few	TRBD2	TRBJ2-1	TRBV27	TGTGCCAGCCGTCGACTAGCGGGGTCCCCAGGTGAGCAGTTCTTC	CASRRLAGSPGEQFF
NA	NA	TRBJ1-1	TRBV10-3	TGTGCCATCAGTGCGGTGGAGGACACTGAAGCTTTCTTT	CAISAVEDTEAFF
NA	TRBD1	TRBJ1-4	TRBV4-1	TGCGCCAGCAGCCAAGATTTCGTGGGACAGACTAATGAAAAACTGTTTTTT	CASSQDFVGQTNEKLFF